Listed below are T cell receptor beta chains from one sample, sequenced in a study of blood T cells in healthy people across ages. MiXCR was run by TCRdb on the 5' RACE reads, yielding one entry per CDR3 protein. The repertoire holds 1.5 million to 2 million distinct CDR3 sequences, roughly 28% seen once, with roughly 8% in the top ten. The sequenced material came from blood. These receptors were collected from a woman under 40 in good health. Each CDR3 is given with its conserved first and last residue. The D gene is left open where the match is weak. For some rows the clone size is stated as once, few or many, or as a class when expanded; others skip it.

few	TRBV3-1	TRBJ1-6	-	TGTGCCAGCAAGGCTACCGGATCACCCCTCCACTTT	CASKATGSPLHF
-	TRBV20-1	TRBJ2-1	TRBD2	TGCAGTGCTAGAGACGCGACTAGCGGGGGGCTTAATGAGCAGTTCTTC	CSARDATSGGLNEQFF
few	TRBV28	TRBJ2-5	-	TGTGCCAGCAGTTTATTGGACAGGGAGGGCCAGTACTTC	CASSLLDREGQYF
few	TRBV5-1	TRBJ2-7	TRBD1	TGCGCCAGCAGCGGGGGACAGTACTCCTACGAGCAGTACTTC	CASSGGQYSYEQYF
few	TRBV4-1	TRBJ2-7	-	TGCGCCAGCAGCCAACTAACGTTAGGTACCAAACCCCATCGGATAATCCTCGGCTACGAGCAGTACTTC	CASSQLTLGTKPHRIILGYEQYF
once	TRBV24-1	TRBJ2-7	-	TGTGTCACCGGGTCGTGGACGGGCTACGAGCAGTACTTC	CVTGSWTGYEQYF
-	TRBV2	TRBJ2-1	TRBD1	TGTGCCAGCGCGGGACAGGGGTATGAGCAGTTCTTC	CASAGQGYEQFF
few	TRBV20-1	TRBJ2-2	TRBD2	TGCAGTGCCCGGGGGGTAGCGGGGGGATTCACCGGGGAGCTGTTTTTT	CSARGVAGGFTGELFF
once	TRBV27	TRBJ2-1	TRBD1	TGTGCCAGCAGTCAGACCGGCCCAGGGGGTAAAAATGAGCAGTTCTTC	CASSQTGPGGKNEQFF
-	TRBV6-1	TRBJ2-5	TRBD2	TGTGCCAGCAGTGTGACTAGCGGGGGCAGGGAGACCCAGTACTTC	CASSVTSGGRETQYF
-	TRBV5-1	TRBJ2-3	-	TGCGCCAGCAGCACCCCAGTTAGCACAGATACGCAGTATTTT	CASSTPVSTDTQYF
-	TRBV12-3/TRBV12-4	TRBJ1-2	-	TGTGCCAGCAGCCCTACCTGGACAGTTATTGGTGGCTACACCTTC	CASSPTWTVIGGYTF
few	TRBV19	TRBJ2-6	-	TGTGCCATTACCGATTGGGGGTCTGGGGCCAACGTCCTGACTTTC	CAITDWGSGANVLTF
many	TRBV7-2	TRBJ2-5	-	TGTGCCAGCAGCTTAGGGCGTCAGGGGGAGACCCAGTACTTC	CASSLGRQGETQYF
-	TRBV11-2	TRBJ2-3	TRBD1	TGTGCCAGCAGCCAATACCGGGACAGCGCCACAGATACGCAGTATTTT	CASSQYRDSATDTQYF
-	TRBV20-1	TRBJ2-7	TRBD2	TGCAGTGCCAGTAGCGGGAGTGAGCAGTACTTC	CSASSGSEQYF
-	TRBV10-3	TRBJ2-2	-	TGTGCCATCAGAGAGACTAGTAAAATCCCCGGGGAGCTGTTTTTT	CAIRETSKIPGELFF
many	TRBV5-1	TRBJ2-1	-	TGCGCCAGCGATCTCAGGCGATCCGAGTGGTTCTTC	CASDLRRSEWFF
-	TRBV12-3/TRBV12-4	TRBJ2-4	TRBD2	TGTGCCAGCAGTTTAAGGAGGACGACTAGCGGGAGGATGGAAAACATTCAGTACTTC	CASSLRRTTSGRMENIQYF
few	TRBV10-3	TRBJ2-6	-	TGTGCCATCAGTGAGACCGGGGACACTGGGGCCAACGTCCTGACTTTC	CAISETGDTGANVLTF
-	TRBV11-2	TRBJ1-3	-	TGTGCCAGCAGCTTTTCCGGGACCAACCCTGGAAACACCATATATTTT	CASSFSGTNPGNTIYF
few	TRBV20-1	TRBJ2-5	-	TGCAGTGCTAGCGGTCTAACTGAAGAGACCCAGTACTTC	CSASGLTEETQYF